These 27 T cell receptor beta chains came from one sample sequenced in a study of blood T cell repertoires in COVID-19. Assay: immunoSEQ multiplex PCR; the TCRdb copy retains only in-frame clones and omits some. The sample lists about 310,000 clones, approximately 89% occurring once. Sequencing was carried out using PBMCs or T cells enriched from blood (not recorded which). The receptors originated from a woman aged 40 to 50 who had recovered from COVID-19.

The V and J genes are TRBV5-1 and TRBJ1-2; TRBD1 is a possible D gene (6 bases). The CDR3 covers 13 residues. CDR1 is SGHRS, CDR2 YFSETQ, per germline. Trimming cost V 5 bases and J 2 bases, with 10 bases left between them. In nucleotides, the CDR3 is TGCGCCAGCAGTCACGACAGGAACTATGGCTACACCTTC. This sequence encodes CASSHDRNYGYTF.

The gene calls are TRBV7-8 and TRBJ2-7, with D tentatively TRBD1 (7 bases). V was pared by 5 bases and J by 6 bases, with 26 bases between. Germline V gene lookup returns CDR1 SGHVS and CDR2 FQNEAQ. The CDR3 runs 17 residues. The DNA of the CDR3 is TGTGCCAGCAGCCTGGGATCCGGGGGACAGCTCAGTCTCGAGCAGTACTTC. This encodes CASSLGSGGQLSLEQYF.

V is TRBV25-1 and J is TRBJ2-1; 8 nucleotides match TRBD2. Germline assignment: CDR1 MGHDK and CDR2 SYGVNS. The CDR3 has 14 residues. J gave up 10 bases and V 7 bases, and 12 bases lay outside the gene matches. Here the CDR3 DNA reads TGTGCCAGCACCGAATACGGGGGGGCAAAAGAGCAGTTCTTC. Its protein is CASTEYGGAKEQFF.

In DNA form, the CDR3 reads TGTGCCATCCAGGGTGAACTCAATCAGCCCCAGCATTTT. This gives the protein CAIQGELNQPQHF. V and J are TRBV10-3 and TRBJ1-5, with D possibly TRBD1 on 5 matching bases. The ends were cut back, 8 bases at V and 3 bases at J, with 11 bases in the middle. Per germline, CDR1 ENHRY and CDR2 SYGVKD. This CDR3 has 13 amino acids.

This chain links TRBV2 with TRBJ2-3; 11 bases align to TRBD2. After removal of 2 bases from V and 0 bases from J, the junction contained 4 bases not matched to a gene. There are 17 residues in the CDR3. CDR1 is SNHLY, CDR2 FYNNEI, per germline. In nucleotides, the CDR3 is TGTGCCAGCAGTGAACCTTCTAGCGGGGGGAGCACAGATACGCAGTATTTT. Amino acid sequence: CASSEPSSGGSTDTQYF.

The DNA for the CDR3 is TGCAGTGCTAGTGAGGGAAGCGGGATTGGCTCCTACAATGAGCAGTTCTTC. It is translated as CSASEGSGIGSYNEQFF. This chain uses TRBV20-1 with TRBJ2-1; TRBD2 aligns across 7 bases. This CDR3 comprises 17 residues. J gave up 0 bases and V 3 bases, and 11 bases lay outside the gene matches. Germline assignment: CDR1 DFQATT and CDR2 SNEGSKA (reference sequence).

The V and J genes are TRBV19 and TRBJ2-1; TRBD2 matches 16 bases. Germline V CDR1 and CDR2: LNHDA, SQIVND (reference sequence). V gave up 3 bases and J gave up 2 bases; unmatched junction bases: 7. The CDR3 is 19 residues long. The CDR3, as DNA: TGTGCCAGTAGTATGGGACTAGCGGGAGGGCTACCCCCCTACAATGAGCAGTTCTTC. Translation: CASSMGLAGGLPPYNEQFF.

The chain joins TRBV18 to TRBJ2-1; 10 bases are shared with TRBD2. The trim removed 2 bases at V and 4 bases at J, leaving 5 bases unmatched. The CDR3 runs to 16 residues. Germline V gene sequence: CDR1 KGHSH, CDR2 LQKENI. The CDR3 reads CASSPAGAGGYNEQFF. The DNA for the CDR3 is TGTGCCAGCTCACCAGCGGGAGCGGGAGGGTACAATGAGCAGTTCTTC.

The rearrangement links TRBV19 to TRBJ2-1, with D possibly TRBD2 on 6 matching bases. The ends were cut back, 2 bases at V and 9 bases at J, with 8 bases in the middle. Germline CDR1 and CDR2: LNHDA and SQIVND (reference sequence). The CDR3 runs 12 residues. DNA for the CDR3: TGTGCCAGTAGTATAAGGAGGGGTGAGCAGTTCTTC. Its protein is CASSIRRGEQFF.

The J gene is TRBJ2-7, the V gene TRBV9; TRBD2 agrees at 7 bases. There are 14 residues in the CDR3. Germline V gene data show CDR1 as SGDLS and CDR2 as YYNGEE. The V and J ends lost 0 bases and 5 bases, in that order; junction bases with no gene match: 5. The CDR3 nucleotides are TGTGCCAGCAGCGTAGCGGGAGGTAGGGACGAGCAGTACTTC. Its translation is CASSVAGGRDEQYF.

The chain has TRBV11-3 and TRBJ2-5, with D maybe TRBD1 (6 bases). From germline, CDR1 is SGHNT and CDR2 YENEEA. Trimming left V 5 bases short and J 5 bases short, with 12 bases between. This CDR3 has 13 amino acids. Here the CDR3 reads CASSGTIGETQYF. The CDR3 DNA is TGTGCCAGCAGCGGGACAATCGGGGAGACCCAGTACTTC.

The rearrangement joins TRBV11-2 to TRBJ2-7; D not certain. Germline CDR1 is SGHAT and CDR2 is FQNNGV. This CDR3 is 13 amino acids long. V gave up 0 bases and J gave up 7 bases, with 10 bases separating them. The CDR3 region is CASSLELWREQYF. Written as DNA, the CDR3 is TGTGCCAGCAGCTTAGAGCTCTGGAGAGAGCAGTACTTC.

The chain's CDR3 is CSARDRESTEAFF. The CDR3 region has the DNA TGCAGCGCCCGGGACAGGGAGTCCACTGAAGCTTTCTTT. The J gene is TRBJ1-1, the V gene TRBV29-1; 9 nucleotides align to TRBD1. Germline-derived CDR1 and CDR2 are SQVTM and ANQGSEA. CDR3 size: 13 residues. With 7 bases clipped from V and 4 bases from J, the junction kept 7 bases outside the gene matches. Full variable domain (outside the CDR3, taken from reference TRBV29-1 and TRBJ1-1): SAVISQKPSRDICQRGTSLTIQCQVDSQVTMMFWYRQQPGQSLTLIATANQGSEATYESGFVIDKFPISRPNLTFSTLTVSNMSPEDSSIYLCSARDRESTEAFFGQGTRLTVV.

The V gene is TRBV5-1, the J gene TRBJ2-5; weak D call: TRBD2 (6 bases). The CDR3 consists of 14 residues. Deletions cut 5 bases from V and 0 bases from J, with 11 bases between. Germline lookup yields CDR1 SGHRS and CDR2 YFSETQ. CDR3 bases: TGCGCCAGCAGGATAGCGGAACACCAAGAGACCCAGTACTTC. It specifies CASRIAEHQETQYF.

CDR3 amino acids: CASSRDSGRYEQYF. Here the CDR3 DNA reads TGTGCCAGCAGCCGGGATAGCGGCCGATACGAGCAGTACTTC. V gene TRBV6-2 or TRBV6-3 combines with J gene TRBJ2-7; TRBD2 might be the D (6 bases). Trimming took off 6 bases at V and 4 bases at J, with 16 bases between the two ends. This CDR3 spans 14 amino acids. The V gene's germline CDR1 is MNHEY and CDR2 SVGEGT.

As regards this clone: A much larger clone differs by one base, so this may be a read error. V usage is TRBV5-1 and J usage is TRBJ2-6; weak D call: TRBD1 (5 bases). Per germline, CDR1 SGHRS and CDR2 YFSETQ. This CDR3 spans 14 amino acids. Trimming left V 5 bases short and J 0 bases short, with 6 bases between. The CDR3 loop reads CASRQVSGANVLTF. The CDR3 DNA reads TGCGCCAGCAGACAGGTCTCTGGGGCCAACGTCCTGACTTTC.

The V call is TRBV2, the J call TRBJ2-3; TRBD2 matches 10 bases. The CDR3 covers 15 residues. J gave up 4 bases and V 6 bases, and 7 bases lay outside the gene matches. Germline-derived CDR1 and CDR2 are SNHLY and FYNNEI. In DNA form, the CDR3 reads TGTGCCAGCAGCCACAGCGGGGGGGCAGCAGATACGCAGTATTTT. Its translation is CASSHSGGAADTQYF.

The chain employs TRBV18 and TRBJ1-1; possibly TRBD1 for D (6 bases). Germline CDR1 and CDR2: KGHSH and LQKENI. V was clipped by 6 bases and J by 2 bases, with 19 bases between them. This CDR3 has 16 amino acids. In nucleotides, the CDR3 is TGTGCCAGCTCTGGGCTCAGACGGGGACATAACACTGAAGCTTTCTTT. Residues: CASSGLRRGHNTEAFF.

The chain couples TRBV18 to TRBJ1-5; unclear D gene. This CDR3 has 15 residues. V dropped 2 bases and J dropped 3 bases, with 11 bases sitting between them. Germline lookup yields CDR1 KGHSH and CDR2 LQKENI. DNA of the CDR3: TGTGCCAGCTCACCAAACGGGGAAGACAATCAGCCCCAGCATTTT. It translates to CASSPNGEDNQPQHF.

J is TRBJ2-1 and V is TRBV5-8; 10 bases line up with TRBD2. The CDR3 length is 14 residues. The junction had 9 bases not matched to a gene; V was cut back by 7 bases and J by 8 bases. Germline assignment: CDR1 SGHTS and CDR2 YDEGEE. This CDR3 reads CASGFQRGGHEQFF. CDR3 coding DNA: TGTGCCAGCGGTTTCCAGCGGGGGGGCCATGAGCAGTTCTTC.

The chain couples TRBV23-1 to TRBJ1-5, with D perhaps TRBD1 (6 bases). TRBV23-1 is assigned to the ORF class and has an uncertain function. This CDR3 has 15 amino acids. The V gene lost 4 bases and the J gene lost 5 bases, with 15 bases spanning the gap. CDR3 coding DNA: TGCGCCAGCAGTCCGAAACAGGGAAGGGATCAGCCCCAGCATTTT. Protein: CASSPKQGRDQPQHF.

This clone has a single count. The V call is TRBV3-1 (or the pseudogene TRBV3-2), the J call TRBJ2-3; 8 bases fit TRBD2. The trim removed 3 bases at V and 6 bases at J, leaving 8 bases unmatched. This CDR3 has 15 amino acids. Germline CDR1 reads LGHDT; CDR2 reads YNNKEL (reference sequence). This CDR3 reads CASSQPPGGADTQYF. The CDR3 coding sequence is TGTGCCAGCAGCCAGCCTCCGGGGGGGGCCGATACGCAGTATTTT.

V and J are TRBV5-1 and TRBJ2-1; 9 nucleotides match TRBD2. Germline lookup yields CDR1 SGHRS and CDR2 YFSETQ. CDR3 length equals 15 residues. Germline trimming cut 4 bases from V and 0 bases from J; bases unmatched to any gene: 2. CDR3 residues: CASSGSGSSYNEQFF. In DNA form, the CDR3 reads TGCGCCAGCAGCGGTAGCGGGAGCTCCTACAATGAGCAGTTCTTC.

This clone was observed once. V usage is TRBV19 and J usage is TRBJ1-2; 11 bases align to TRBD1. Germline V gene sequence: CDR1 LNHDA, CDR2 SQIVND (reference sequence). This CDR3 has 14 residues. V was pared by 5 bases and J by 5 bases, with 4 bases of the junction left unmatched. The CDR3 DNA follows: TGTGCCAGTAGTCAAGGGACAGGGGGTTATGGCTACACCTTC. Its translation is CASSQGTGGYGYTF.

The count of this clone is one. The rearrangement uses TRBV11-1 and TRBJ1-1; 7 nucleotides match TRBD1. Germline V lookup: CDR1 SGHAT, CDR2 FQDESV (reference sequence). The V segment lost 3 bases and the J segment 4 bases; nucleotides outside the gene matches: 5. The CDR3 has 14 amino acids. The CDR3 bases are TGTGCCAGCAGCTTTCTACAGGGGCGCACTGAAGCTTTCTTT. This encodes CASSFLQGRTEAFF.

This clone has a single count. The chain joins TRBV2 to TRBJ2-6, with D possibly matching TRBD1 (6 bases). V lost 6 bases, J lost 2 bases, and 11 bases lay in between. CDR1 SNHLY and CDR2 FYNNEI come from the germline V gene. This CDR3 contains 15 residues. The CDR3 DNA reads as TGTGCCAGCAGCCCCAACAGGGCTGGGGCCAACGTCCTGACTTTC. Encoded protein: CASSPNRAGANVLTF.

This clone showed up just once. This sequence joins TRBV30 and TRBJ1-4, with D unresolved. This CDR3 comprises 14 residues. Looked up from germline, CDR1 is GTSNPN and CDR2 is SVGIG (reference sequence). V was trimmed by 3 bases and J by 3 bases, leaving 11 bases between them. In DNA, the CDR3 is TGTGCCTGGAGAGCCCCAGCGGCTAATGAAAAACTGTTTTTT. As protein: CAWRAPAANEKLFF.